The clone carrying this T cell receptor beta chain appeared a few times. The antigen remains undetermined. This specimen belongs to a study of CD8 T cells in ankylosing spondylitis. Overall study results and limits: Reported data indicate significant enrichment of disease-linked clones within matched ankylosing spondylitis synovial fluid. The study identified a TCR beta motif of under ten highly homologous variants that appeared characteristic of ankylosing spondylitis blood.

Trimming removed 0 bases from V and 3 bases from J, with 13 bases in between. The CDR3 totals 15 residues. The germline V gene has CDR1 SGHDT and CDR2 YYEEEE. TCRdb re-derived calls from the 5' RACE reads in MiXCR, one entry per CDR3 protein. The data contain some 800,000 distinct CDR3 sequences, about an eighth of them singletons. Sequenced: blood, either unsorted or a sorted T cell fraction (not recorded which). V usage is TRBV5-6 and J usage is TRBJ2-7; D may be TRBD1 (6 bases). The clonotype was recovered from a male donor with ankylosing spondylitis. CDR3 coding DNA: TGTGCCAGCAGCTTGGGGGCAGGGGCAAGCTACGAGCAGTACTTC. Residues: CASSLGAGASYEQYF. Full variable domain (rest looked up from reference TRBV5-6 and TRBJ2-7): DAGVTQSPTHLIKTRGQQVTLRCSPKSGHDTVSWYQQALGQGPQFIFQYYEEEERQRGNFPDRFSGHQFPNYSSELNVNALLLGDSALYLCASSLGAGASYEQYFGPGTRLTVT.